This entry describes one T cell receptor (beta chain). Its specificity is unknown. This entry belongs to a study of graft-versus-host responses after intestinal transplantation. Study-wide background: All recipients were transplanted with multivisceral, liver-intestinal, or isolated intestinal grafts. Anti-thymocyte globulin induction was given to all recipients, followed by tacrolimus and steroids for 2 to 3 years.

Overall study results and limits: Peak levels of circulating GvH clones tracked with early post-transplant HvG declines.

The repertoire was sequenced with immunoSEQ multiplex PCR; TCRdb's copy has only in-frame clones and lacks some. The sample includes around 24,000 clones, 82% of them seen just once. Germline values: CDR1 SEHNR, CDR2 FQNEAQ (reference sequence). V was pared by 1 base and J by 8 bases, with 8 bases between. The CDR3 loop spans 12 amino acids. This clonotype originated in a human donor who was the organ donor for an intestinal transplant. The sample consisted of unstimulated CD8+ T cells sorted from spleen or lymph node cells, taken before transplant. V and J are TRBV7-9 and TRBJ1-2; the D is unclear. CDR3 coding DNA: TGTGCCAGCAGCTTAGACGGGGTCGGCTACACCTTC. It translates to CASSLDGVGYTF. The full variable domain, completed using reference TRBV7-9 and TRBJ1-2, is DTGVSQNPRHKITKRGQNVTFRCDPISEHNRLYWYRQTLGQGPEFLTYFQNEAQLEKSRLLSDRFSAERPKGSFSTLEIQRTEQGDSAMYLCASSLDGVGYTFGSGTRLTVV.